The text below deals with one TCR beta chain. This specimen comes from a study of shared clonotypes between healthy human individuals. The assay was immunoSEQ multiplex PCR, and TCRdb's table has in-frame clones only and misses some. The sample holds hundreds of thousands of clones, around 78% seen once. Looked up from germline, CDR1 is LNHDA and CDR2 is SQIVND (reference sequence). The CDR3 runs to 16 residues. Germline trimming cut 8 bases from V and 2 bases from J; bases unmatched to any gene: 12. The sample consisted of memory CD4+ T cells sorted from blood. Subset given: CD45RA-negative fraction. V usage is TRBV19 and J usage is TRBJ1-1, with TRBD1 identical over 9 bases. The receptor was derived from a woman younger than 45 in good health. CDR3 residues: CASEPGQGFSNTEAFF. CDR3 sequence (DNA): TGTGCCAGTGAACCGGGACAGGGATTTTCAAACACTGAAGCTTTCTTT.